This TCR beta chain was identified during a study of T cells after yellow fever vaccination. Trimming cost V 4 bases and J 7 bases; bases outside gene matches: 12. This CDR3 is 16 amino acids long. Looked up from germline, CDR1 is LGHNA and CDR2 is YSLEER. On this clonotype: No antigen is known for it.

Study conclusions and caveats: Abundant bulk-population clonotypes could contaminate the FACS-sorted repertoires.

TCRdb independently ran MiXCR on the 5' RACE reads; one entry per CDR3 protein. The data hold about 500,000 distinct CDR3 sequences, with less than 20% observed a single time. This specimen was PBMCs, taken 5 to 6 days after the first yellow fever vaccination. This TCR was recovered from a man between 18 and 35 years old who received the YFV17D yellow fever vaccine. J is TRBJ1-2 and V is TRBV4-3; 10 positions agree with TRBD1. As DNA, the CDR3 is TGCGCCAGCAGCCCGTCCTTGGGACAGGGGAGAGGTGGCTACACCTTC. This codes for CASSPSLGQGRGGYTF.